These T cell receptor beta chains were read from a single sample in a study of chemoradiotherapy in HPV16-positive cancers. Method: immunoSEQ multiplex PCR; TCRdb's copy keeps in-frame clones and lacks some. The sample yields fewer than 2,500 clones, approximately 92% seen once. The material sequenced was tumor tissue, taken from a patient who underwent chemoradiotherapy. The receptors here all came from a human donor with HPV-associated anogenital cancer. CDR3s include the opening cysteine and the closing phenylalanine or tryptophan. The D gene is left open where the match is weak. For some rows the clone size is stated as once, few or many, or as a class when expanded; others skip it.

-,TRBD2,TRBJ2-1,TRBV7-6,TGTGCCAGCAGCTTAGGTGTCGCTAGCGGGCACAATGAGCAGTTCTTC,CASSLGVASGHNEQFF
-,-,TRBJ1-5,TRBV28,TGTGCCAGCAGTTTGGTACAGGGCAATCAGCCCCAGCATTTT,CASSLVQGNQPQHF
-,-,TRBJ2-3,TRBV30,TGTGCCTGGAGTGCGGGTCGGGGGTACACAGATACGCAGTATTTT,CAWSAGRGYTDTQYF
-,TRBD2,TRBJ2-5,TRBV5-1,TGCGCCAGCAGCTTGGACGCGGGGGGGGAGACCCAGTACTTC,CASSLDAGGETQYF
-,-,TRBJ2-3,TRBV30,TGTGCCTGGACCCGAGGGGGGGAGTGGGATACGCAGTATTTT,CAWTRGGEWDTQYF
-,TRBD1,TRBJ1-5,TRBV7-9,TGTGCCAGCAGCTTCGTGGCGGCGGCCCAGGGGGGTCAGCCCCAGCATTTT,CASSFVAAAQGGQPQHF
-,-,TRBJ1-5,TRBV7-8,TGTGCCAGCACCTACGGCGGGGACTTGCGCAATCAGCCCCAGCATTTT,CASTYGGDLRNQPQHF
-,-,TRBJ2-1,TRBV28,TGTGCCAGCAGACCTCCTAGCACCTCCTACAATGAGCAGTTCTTC,CASRPPSTSYNEQFF
-,TRBD2,TRBJ2-1,TRBV25-1,TGTGCCAGCTCAAAGGGACTAAGGACTGATGAGCAGTTCTTC,CASSKGLRTDEQFF
-,TRBD1,TRBJ1-2,TRBV5-6,TGTGCCAGCAGCGCATCGGGACAGGGGGGACGTAGGGGCTACACCTTC,CASSASGQGGRRGYTF
-,-,TRBJ2-3,TRBV5-6,TGTGCCAGCAGCTTTTCCCCGGGTCCCACAGATACGCAGTATTTT,CASSFSPGPTDTQYF
-,TRBD1,TRBJ1-1,TRBV28,TGTGCCAGCAGCCCACTCAGGACAGGGGTAAACACTGAAGCTTTCTTT,CASSPLRTGVNTEAFF
-,-,TRBJ2-7,TRBV15,TGTGCCACCAGCAGAGACGAGGGCTACGAGCAGTACTTC,CATSRDEGYEQYF
-,-,TRBJ1-3,TRBV7-9,TGTGCCAGCAGCTTGGACGGACACATTCGAGGGTCTGGAAACACCATATATTTT,CASSLDGHIRGSGNTIYF
-,-,TRBJ1-1,TRBV28,TGTGCCAGCAAATTTTTGAACACTGAAGCTTTCTTT,CASKFLNTEAFF
-,-,TRBJ2-5,TRBV9,TGTGCCAGCAGCGTAGGATCAGTGGGTGGGGGGGAGACCCAGTACTTC,CASSVGSVGGGETQYF
-,-,TRBJ1-1,TRBV30,TGTGCCTGGAGTGCTACAGGGACGGGTGAAGCTTTCTTT,CAWSATGTGEAFF
-,TRBD1,TRBJ1-1,TRBV6-1,TGTGCCAGCAGGGACCGGGACAGGGGGAACACTGAAGCTTTCTTT,CASRDRDRGNTEAFF
-,-,TRBJ2-2,TRBV9,TGTGCCAGCAGCCCCTGGGGAACCGGGGAGCTGTTTTTT,CASSPWGTGELFF
once,-,TRBJ2-7,TRBV7-6,TGTGCCAGCAGTTCCGGGCCCAACTACGAGCAGTACTTC,CASSSGPNYEQYF
once,-,TRBJ2-7,TRBV7-2,TGTGCCAGCAGCCGGGAGGGACAGGGATCGGCCGAGCAGTACTTC,CASSREGQGSAEQYF
-,TRBD1,TRBJ1-5,TRBV28,TGTGCCAGCAAAAGGGACAGGGGGCTAGGACAGCCCCAGCATTTT,CASKRDRGLGQPQHF
-,-,TRBJ1-5,TRBV30,TGTGCCTGGAGTGTAGGAGTTCTGGGTAATAGCAATCAGCCCCAGCATTTT,CAWSVGVLGNSNQPQHF
-,-,TRBJ1-5,TRBV28,TGTGCCAGCAGTTCACTGGGGGGGTATCAGCCCCAGCATTTT,CASSSLGGYQPQHF
once,-,TRBJ1-6,TRBV5-6,TGTGCCAGCAGCTTTGGTGTTGGGAATTCACCCCTCCACTTT,CASSFGVGNSPLHF
-,TRBD2,TRBJ2-3,TRBV4-3,TGCGCCAGCAGCGCCACCGGGACTAGCCTCACAGATACGCAGTATTTT,CASSATGTSLTDTQYF